This entry describes one T cell receptor beta chain. The data were obtained in a study of blood T cell repertoires in COVID-19. The authors' processing: How many nucleated cells were present was estimated from reference gene primer amplification. Clones were read by immunoSEQ multiplex PCR, and TCRdb kept only the in-frame ones, dropping some. V, J and clone size derive from that table, while D and trimming were established from the DNA sequence. The sample holds 150,000 to 200,000 clones, approximately 85% seen once. This sequence originates from a man aged 40-49 years who had recovered from COVID-19. The sequencing input was PBMCs or T cells enriched from blood (not recorded which).

CDR3 protein: CASSQGGYDSNQPQHF. CDR3 DNA: TGTGCCAGCAGCCAGGGGGGATACGATAGCAATCAGCCCCAGCATTTT. The chain joins TRBV5-4 to TRBJ1-5; TRBD1 matches at 7 bases. Germline CDR1 and CDR2: SGHNT and YYREEE (reference sequence). With 4 bases clipped from V and 0 bases from J, the junction kept 7 bases outside the gene matches. The CDR3 runs 16 residues.